This TCR beta chain was sequenced for a study of blood T cell repertoires in COVID-19. Across the study: Sample material is recorded as cDNA or gDNA derived from T cells, B-cell-depleted T cells, or PBMCs.

CDR1 is MNHEY and CDR2 is SVGAGI in the germline V gene. Trimming shortened V by 5 bases and J by 7 bases, and 15 bases separated the two germline ends. The CDR3 is 14 residues long. Assay used: immunoSEQ multiplex PCR; TCRdb lists only in-frame clones, some missing. Among 190,000 or so clones, about 91% were seen once, and the ten largest hold around 4%. This chain uses TRBV6-5 with TRBJ1-5; perhaps TRBD1 as D (6 bases). This sequence originates from a woman in her twenties or thirties with acute or convalescent COVID-19. Source material: peripheral blood. The CDR3 nucleotides are TGTGCCAGCAGTCCCAGACAGGAAGCCCAGCCCCAGCATTTT. Protein sequence: CASSPRQEAQPQHF.